This entry lists 20 T cell receptor beta chains sequenced from one sample in a study of blood T cell repertoires in COVID-19. TCRdb's table, derived via immunoSEQ multiplex PCR, lists solely in-frame clones and lacks some. The sample includes around 140,000 clones, around 87% of them seen just once. Sequenced: peripheral blood. The receptors originated from an elderly man with acute or convalescent COVID-19.

This clone was counted a single time. This chain joins TRBV27 and TRBJ2-3; the match to TRBD2 covers 7 bases. The CDR3 runs 17 residues. Germline trimming cut 5 bases from V and 0 bases from J; bases unmatched to any gene: 11. Germline V gene sequence: CDR1 MNHEY, CDR2 SMNVEV (reference sequence). The CDR3 sequence: CASSPKGSGISTDTQYF. Written as DNA, the CDR3 is TGTGCCAGCAGTCCTAAGGGGAGCGGGATAAGCACAGATACGCAGTATTTT.

The V gene is TRBV19, the J gene TRBJ2-5; TRBD2 is a possible D gene (5 bases). The CDR3 totals 13 residues. V gave up 1 base and J gave up 2 bases, with 5 bases separating them. CDR1 and CDR2 from the germline V gene are LNHDA and SQIVND (reference sequence). The DNA of the CDR3 is TGTGCCAGTAGTATAGGACTACAAGAGACCCAGTACTTC. Amino acid sequence: CASSIGLQETQYF.

This clone was seen a handful of times. The chain couples TRBV16 to TRBJ1-5, with D perhaps TRBD1 (5 bases). This CDR3 is built from 13 residues. CDR1 is KGHSY and CDR2 is FQNENV in the germline V gene. V lost 6 bases to trimming and J lost 4 bases, with 10 bases between them. The CDR3 loop reads CASSPRQNQPQHF. The CDR3 coding sequence is TGTGCCAGCAGTCCTAGACAGAATCAGCCCCAGCATTTT.

This chain connects TRBV29-1 to TRBJ2-1, with D maybe TRBD1 (6 bases). The germline V gene encodes CDR1 SQVTM and CDR2 ANQGSEA. Trimming took 7 bases from V and 3 from J, leaving 19 bases between them. CDR3 length equals 15 residues. The CDR3 region has the DNA TGCAGCGCTCCTCCGGACAGAGACTTCTACAATGAGCAGTTCTTC. Amino acid sequence: CSAPPDRDFYNEQFF.

V and J are TRBV24-1 and TRBJ2-2; TRBD2 might be the D (6 bases). The germline CDR1 and CDR2 sequences are KGHDR and SFDVKD. V dropped 4 bases and J dropped 4 bases, with 18 bases sitting between them. The CDR3 has 17 amino acids. The chain's CDR3 is CATSDQGGWRGTGELFF. Here the CDR3 DNA reads TGTGCCACCAGTGACCAAGGAGGGTGGAGGGGCACCGGGGAGCTGTTTTTT.

The chain combines TRBV5-1 with TRBJ1-6, with TRBD1 as a possible D gene (6 bases). This CDR3 comprises 16 residues. Germline CDR1 SGHRS, CDR2 YFSETQ. Trimming shortened V by 0 bases and J by 3 bases, and 10 bases separated the two germline ends. CDR3 nucleotide sequence: TGCGCCAGCAGCTTGGCAGGGGCCGTCTATAATTCACCCCTCCACTTT. Translating it yields CASSLAGAVYNSPLHF. Full variable domain (remainder filled in from reference TRBV5-1 and TRBJ1-6): KAGVTQTPRYLIKTRGQQVTLSCSPISGHRSVSWYQQTPGQGLQFLFEYFSETQRNKGNFPGRFSGRQFSNSRSEMNVSTLELGDSALYLCASSLAGAVYNSPLHFGNGTRLTVT.

V and J are TRBV6-6 and TRBJ2-7, with D perhaps TRBD2 (5 bases). V was shortened by 1 base and J by 3 bases, with 10 bases between the two germline ends. In germline, CDR1 is MNHNY, CDR2 SVGAGI (reference sequence). The CDR3 has 14 residues. CDR3 in amino acids: CASSYFVGGYEQYF. The CDR3 region has the DNA TGTGCCAGCAGTTACTTCGTTGGAGGCTACGAGCAGTACTTC.

V gene TRBV9 combines with J gene TRBJ2-2; unclear D gene. Germline V CDR1 and CDR2: SGDLS, YYNGEE. The CDR3 runs to 15 residues. The germline V and J ends were trimmed by 4 bases and 0 bases, with 10 bases remaining between them. DNA of the CDR3: TGTGCCAGCAGCCCCGCAGGTACGAACACCGGGGAGCTGTTTTTT. Protein: CASSPAGTNTGELFF.

The chain links TRBV5-1 to TRBJ2-1, with TRBD1 as a possible D gene (6 bases). Germline V gene data show CDR1 as SGHRS and CDR2 as YFSETQ. This CDR3 spans 17 amino acids. Trimming stripped 0 bases from V and 2 bases from J, with 15 bases between. The CDR3 spells CASSLEAQGQTYNEQFF. In DNA, the CDR3 is TGCGCCAGCAGCTTGGAGGCTCAGGGGCAGACCTACAATGAGCAGTTCTTC.

V gene TRBV28 combines with J gene TRBJ2-7; weak D call: TRBD2 (6 bases). Germline CDR1 is MDHEN and CDR2 is SYDVKM. The germline V and J ends were trimmed by 3 bases and 3 bases, with 15 bases remaining between them. CDR3 length equals 15 residues. CDR3 in DNA: TGTGCCAGCAGTTTTCGCGGGACTGGGAGCTACGAGCAGTACTTC. It translates to CASSFRGTGSYEQYF. The variable domain in full, completed from reference TRBV28 and TRBJ2-7, reads DVKVTQSSRYLVKRTGEKVFLECVQDMDHENMFWYRQDPGLGLRLIYFSYDVKMKEKGDIPEGYSVSREKKERFSLILESASTNQTSMYLCASSFRGTGSYEQYFGPGTRLTVT.

This chain connects TRBV2 to TRBJ1-2, with 7 nucleotides matching TRBD1. Germline V gene lookup returns CDR1 SNHLY and CDR2 FYNNEI. The CDR3 is 15 residues long. The ends lost 4 bases at V and 0 bases at J; junction bases unmatched: 5. This CDR3 is CASSAPGQPNYGYTF. CDR3 coding DNA: TGTGCCAGCAGTGCTCCGGGACAGCCTAACTATGGCTACACCTTC.

The CDR3 loop is CASSLEVRGWETQYF. The CDR3 DNA sequence: TGTGCCAGCAGCTTAGAGGTCAGGGGTTGGGAGACCCAGTACTTC. The chain links TRBV11-1 to TRBJ2-5; tentatively, D is TRBD1 (6 bases). V was clipped by 1 base and J by 5 bases, with 14 bases between them. Per germline, CDR1 SGHAT and CDR2 FQDESV (reference sequence). The CDR3 is 15 amino acids.

This clone was found once. This chain links TRBV5-1 with TRBJ2-1; TRBD1 matches at 11 bases. V lost 0 bases, J lost 5 bases, and 4 bases stayed unmatched. CDR1 is SGHRS, CDR2 YFSETQ, per germline. The CDR3 length is 16 residues. In DNA form, the CDR3 reads TGCGCCAGCAGCTTGGCCGGGACAGGGGGTAACAATGAGCAGTTCTTC. This translates into CASSLAGTGGNNEQFF. Combining the CDR3 with reference TRBV5-1 and TRBJ2-1 gives the whole variable domain KAGVTQTPRYLIKTRGQQVTLSCSPISGHRSVSWYQQTPGQGLQFLFEYFSETQRNKGNFPGRFSGRQFSNSRSEMNVSTLELGDSALYLCASSLAGTGGNNEQFFGPGTRLTVL.

The J gene is TRBJ2-5, the V gene TRBV3-1 (or the pseudogene TRBV3-2), with 9 bases lining up with TRBD2. V lost 4 bases, J lost 2 bases, and 11 bases stayed unmatched. The CDR3 is 17 residues long. Germline CDR1 is LGHDT and CDR2 is YNNKEL (reference sequence). CDR3 sequence reads: CASSPSYVTSGQETQYF. CDR3 sequence (DNA): TGTGCCAGCAGCCCCTCTTATGTGACTAGCGGACAAGAGACCCAGTACTTC.

The rearrangement joins TRBV11-2 to TRBJ2-7; D call uncertain. Deletions cut 7 bases from V and 7 bases from J, with 14 bases between. CDR1 and CDR2 (germline): SGHAT, FQNNGV. The CDR3 length is 12 residues. As DNA, the CDR3 is TGTGCCAGCACCCTAGGAGTAGGTGAGCAGTACTTC. It translates to CASTLGVGEQYF.

The rearrangement joins TRBV10-3 to TRBJ2-2, with 10 bases lining up with TRBD2. The CDR3 has 17 amino acids. The V and J ends lost 2 bases and 4 bases, in that order; junction bases with no gene match: 7. The V gene's germline CDR1 is ENHRY and CDR2 SYGVKD. This chain's CDR3 is CAISEDASGSLTGELFF. DNA of the CDR3: TGTGCCATCAGTGAGGATGCTAGCGGGAGCCTCACCGGGGAGCTGTTTTTT.

The chain combines TRBV29-1 with TRBJ1-1, with D unresolved. There are 10 residues in the CDR3. The germline V and J ends were trimmed by 4 bases and 10 bases, with 10 bases remaining between them. Germline V CDR1 and CDR2: SQVTM, ANQGSEA. CDR3: CSVAHSGAFF. CDR3 nucleotide sequence: TGCAGCGTTGCACATTCGGGAGCTTTCTTT.

This clone has a single count. V gene TRBV28 combines with J gene TRBJ2-7, with TRBD2 matching over 8 bases. The CDR3 consists of 15 residues. Germline trimming cut 2 bases from V and 4 bases from J; bases unmatched to any gene: 7. Germline V gene sequence: CDR1 MDHEN, CDR2 SYDVKM. The CDR3, as DNA: TGTGCCAGCAGTTTACCGGGACTAGGAGTATACGAGCAGTACTTC. This codes for CASSLPGLGVYEQYF.

The gene calls are TRBV18 and TRBJ2-5; D is possibly TRBD1 (5 bases). Trimming stripped 5 bases from V and 1 base from J, with 20 bases between. The CDR3 has 17 amino acids. Germline V gene data show CDR1 as KGHSH and CDR2 as LQKENI. The CDR3 nucleotides read TGTGCCAGCTCAGGTCCTACTCCCCAGGGCCCCCAAGAGACCCAGTACTTC. Translation: CASSGPTPQGPQETQYF.

This clone was seen just once. CDR3 residues: CASSLERTGTYEQYF. The CDR3 region has the DNA TGTGCCAGCAGTTTAGAAAGGACAGGGACTTACGAGCAGTACTTC. The chain carries TRBV28 and TRBJ2-7; 8 bases are shared with TRBD1. From germline, CDR1 is MDHEN and CDR2 SYDVKM. V gave up 2 bases and J gave up 4 bases; unmatched junction bases: 7. The length of the CDR3 is 15 residues.